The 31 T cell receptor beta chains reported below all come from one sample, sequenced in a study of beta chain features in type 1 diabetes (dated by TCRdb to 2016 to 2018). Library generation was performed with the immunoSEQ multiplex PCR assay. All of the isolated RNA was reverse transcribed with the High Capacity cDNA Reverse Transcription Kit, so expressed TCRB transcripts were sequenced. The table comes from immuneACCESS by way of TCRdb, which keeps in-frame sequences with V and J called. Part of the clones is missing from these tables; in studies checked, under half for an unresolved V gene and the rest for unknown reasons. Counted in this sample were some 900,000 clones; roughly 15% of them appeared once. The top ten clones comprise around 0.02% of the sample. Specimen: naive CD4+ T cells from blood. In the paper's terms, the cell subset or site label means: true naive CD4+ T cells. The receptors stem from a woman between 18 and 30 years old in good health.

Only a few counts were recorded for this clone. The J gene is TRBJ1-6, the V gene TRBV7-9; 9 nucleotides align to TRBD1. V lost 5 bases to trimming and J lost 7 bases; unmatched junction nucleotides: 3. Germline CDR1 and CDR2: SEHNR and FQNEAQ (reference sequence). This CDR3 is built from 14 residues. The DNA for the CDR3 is TGTGCCAGCAGCCGGGACAGGGAAAATTCACCCCTCCACTTT. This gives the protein CASSRDRENSPLHF.

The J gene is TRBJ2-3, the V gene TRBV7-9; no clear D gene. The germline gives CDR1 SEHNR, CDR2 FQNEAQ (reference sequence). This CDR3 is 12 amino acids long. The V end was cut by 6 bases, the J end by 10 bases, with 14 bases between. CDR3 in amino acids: CASSRDWNAQYF. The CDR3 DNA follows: TGTGCCAGCAGTCGAGACTGGAACGCGCAGTATTTT.

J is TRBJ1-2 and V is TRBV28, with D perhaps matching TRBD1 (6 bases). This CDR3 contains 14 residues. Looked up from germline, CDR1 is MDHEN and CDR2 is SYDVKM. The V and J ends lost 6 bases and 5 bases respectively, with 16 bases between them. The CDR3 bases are TGTGCCAGCAGGATGTACGGGACATTGTATGGCTACACCTTC. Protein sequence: CASRMYGTLYGYTF.

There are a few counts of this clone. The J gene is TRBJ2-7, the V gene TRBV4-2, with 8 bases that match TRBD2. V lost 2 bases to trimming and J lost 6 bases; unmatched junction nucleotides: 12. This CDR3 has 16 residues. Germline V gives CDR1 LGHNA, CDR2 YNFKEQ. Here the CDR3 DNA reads TGTGCCAGCAGCCAACGGGAGGGGTTCATTTTTGGCGAGCAGTACTTC. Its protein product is CASSQREGFIFGEQYF.

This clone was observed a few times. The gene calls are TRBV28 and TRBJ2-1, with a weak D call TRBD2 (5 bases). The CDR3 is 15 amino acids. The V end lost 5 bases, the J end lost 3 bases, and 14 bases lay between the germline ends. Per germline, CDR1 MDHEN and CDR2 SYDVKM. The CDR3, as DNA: TGTGCCAGCAGTGGAGGTTTGGGCTTCTACAATGAGCAGTTCTTC. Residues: CASSGGLGFYNEQFF.

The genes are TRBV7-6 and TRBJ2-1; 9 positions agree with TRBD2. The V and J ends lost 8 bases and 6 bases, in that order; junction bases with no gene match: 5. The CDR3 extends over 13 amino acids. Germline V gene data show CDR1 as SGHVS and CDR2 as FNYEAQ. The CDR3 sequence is CASRLAGSNEQFF. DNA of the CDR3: TGTGCCAGCCGGCTAGCGGGAAGCAATGAGCAGTTCTTC.

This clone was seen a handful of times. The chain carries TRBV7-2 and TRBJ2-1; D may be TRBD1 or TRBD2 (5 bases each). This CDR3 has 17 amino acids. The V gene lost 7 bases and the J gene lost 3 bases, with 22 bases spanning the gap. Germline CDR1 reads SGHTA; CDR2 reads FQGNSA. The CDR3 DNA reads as TGTGCCAGCACCCTGCAGGTTGGTGGGGGATTCTACAATGAGCAGTTCTTC. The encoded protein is CASTLQVGGGFYNEQFF.

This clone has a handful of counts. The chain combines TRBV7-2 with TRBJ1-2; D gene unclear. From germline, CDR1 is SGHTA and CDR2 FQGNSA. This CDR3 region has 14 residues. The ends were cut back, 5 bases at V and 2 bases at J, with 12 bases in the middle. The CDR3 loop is CASSHPGVNYGYTF. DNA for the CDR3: TGTGCCAGCAGCCACCCGGGAGTCAACTATGGCTACACCTTC.

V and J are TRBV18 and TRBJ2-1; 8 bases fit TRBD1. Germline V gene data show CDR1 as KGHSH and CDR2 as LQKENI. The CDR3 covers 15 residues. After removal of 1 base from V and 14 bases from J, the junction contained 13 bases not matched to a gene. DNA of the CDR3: TGTGCCAGCTCACCACTCGGACAGGGTCAGGAGCAGGAGTTCTTC. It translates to CASSPLGQGQEQEFF. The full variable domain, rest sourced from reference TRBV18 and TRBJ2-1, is NAGVMQNPRHLVRRRGQEARLRCSPMKGHSHVYWYRQLPEEGLKFMVYLQKENIIDESGMPKERFSAEFPKEGPSILRIQQVVRGDSAAYFCASSPLGQGQEQEFFGPGTRLTVL.

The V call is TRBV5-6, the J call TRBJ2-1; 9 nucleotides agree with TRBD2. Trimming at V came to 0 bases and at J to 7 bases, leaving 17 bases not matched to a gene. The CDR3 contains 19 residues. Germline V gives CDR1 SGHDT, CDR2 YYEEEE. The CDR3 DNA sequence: TGTGCCAGCAGCTTGGCCTTTACAGCGGGAGGACCCTTAACTAATGAGCAGTTCTTC. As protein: CASSLAFTAGGPLTNEQFF.

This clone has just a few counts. This chain's CDR3 is CASSLRGRAQPQHF. The CDR3 DNA reads as TGTGCCAGCAGCTTAAGGGGTCGGGCCCAGCCCCAGCATTTT. The chain uses TRBV7-2 and TRBJ1-5; D may be TRBD1 (5 bases). The germline CDR1 and CDR2 sequences are SGHTA and FQGNSA. CDR3 size: 14 residues. Trimming removed 2 bases at V and 7 bases at J, with 12 bases between.

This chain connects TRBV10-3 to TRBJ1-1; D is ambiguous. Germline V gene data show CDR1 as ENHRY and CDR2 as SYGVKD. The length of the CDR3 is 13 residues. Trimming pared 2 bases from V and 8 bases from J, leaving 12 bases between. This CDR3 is CAISEKTAREAFF. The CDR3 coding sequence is TGTGCCATCAGTGAGAAGACGGCGAGGGAAGCTTTCTTT.

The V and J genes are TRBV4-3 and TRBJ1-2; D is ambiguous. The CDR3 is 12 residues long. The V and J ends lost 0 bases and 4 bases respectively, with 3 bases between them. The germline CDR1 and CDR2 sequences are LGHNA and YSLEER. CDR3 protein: CASSQDFYGYTF. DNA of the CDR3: TGCGCCAGCAGCCAAGATTTCTATGGCTACACCTTC.

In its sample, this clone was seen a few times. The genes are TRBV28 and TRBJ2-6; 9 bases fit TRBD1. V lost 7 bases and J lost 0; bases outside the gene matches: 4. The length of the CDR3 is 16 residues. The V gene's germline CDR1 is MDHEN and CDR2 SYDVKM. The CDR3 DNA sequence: TGTGCCAGCAACGAACAGGGGGCCTCTGGGGCCAACGTCCTGACTTTC. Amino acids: CASNEQGASGANVLTF.

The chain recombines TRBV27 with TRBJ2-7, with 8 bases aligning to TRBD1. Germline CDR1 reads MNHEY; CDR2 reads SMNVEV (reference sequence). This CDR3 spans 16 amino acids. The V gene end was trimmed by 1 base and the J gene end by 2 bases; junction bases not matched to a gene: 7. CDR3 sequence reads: CASSLFAPGQAYEQYF. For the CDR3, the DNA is TGTGCCAGCAGTTTATTTGCACCGGGACAGGCCTACGAGCAGTACTTC.

The DNA of the CDR3 is TGTGCCAGCAGCTTACCAGCGGGGGAGAACACCGGGGAGCTGTTTTTT. As protein: CASSLPAGENTGELFF. This chain uses TRBV7-3 with TRBJ2-2; 8 positions agree with TRBD2. Per germline, CDR1 SGHTA and CDR2 FQGTGA. This CDR3 spans 16 amino acids. The V gene end was trimmed by 2 bases and the J gene end by 1 base; junction bases not matched to a gene: 3. The complete variable domain, with remaining parts taken from reference TRBV7-3 and TRBJ2-2, reads GAGVSQTPSNKVTEKGKYVELRCDPISGHTALYWYRQSLGQGPEFLIYFQGTGAADDSGLPNDRFFAVRPEGSVSTLKIQRTERGDSAVYLCASSLPAGENTGELFFGEGSRLTVL.

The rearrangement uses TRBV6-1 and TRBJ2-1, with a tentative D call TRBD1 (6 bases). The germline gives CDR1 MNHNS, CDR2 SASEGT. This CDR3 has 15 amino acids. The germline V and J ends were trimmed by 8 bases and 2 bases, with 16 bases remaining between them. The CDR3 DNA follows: TGTGCCAGCCTCAGGGGCGGAGAACCCTACAATGAGCAGTTCTTC. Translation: CASLRGGEPYNEQFF.

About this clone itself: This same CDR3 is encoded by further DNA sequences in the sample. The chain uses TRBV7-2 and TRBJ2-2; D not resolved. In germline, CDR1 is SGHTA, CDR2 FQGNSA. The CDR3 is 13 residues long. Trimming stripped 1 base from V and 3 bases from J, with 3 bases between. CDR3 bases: TGTGCCAGCAGCTTAGTGCACACCGGGGAGCTGTTTTTT. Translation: CASSLVHTGELFF. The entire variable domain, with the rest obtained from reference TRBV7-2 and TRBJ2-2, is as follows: GAGVSQSPSNKVTEKGKDVELRCDPISGHTALYWYRQSLGQGLEFLIYFQGNSAPDKSGLPSDRFSAERTGGSVSTLTIQRTQQEDSAVYLCASSLVHTGELFFGEGSRLTVL.

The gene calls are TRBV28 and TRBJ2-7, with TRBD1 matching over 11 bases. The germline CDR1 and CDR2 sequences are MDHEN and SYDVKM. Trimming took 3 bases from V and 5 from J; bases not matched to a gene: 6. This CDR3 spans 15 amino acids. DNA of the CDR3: TGTGCCAGCAGTTTCTTCGGACAGGGGGCTCACGAGCAGTACTTC. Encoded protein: CASSFFGQGAHEQYF.

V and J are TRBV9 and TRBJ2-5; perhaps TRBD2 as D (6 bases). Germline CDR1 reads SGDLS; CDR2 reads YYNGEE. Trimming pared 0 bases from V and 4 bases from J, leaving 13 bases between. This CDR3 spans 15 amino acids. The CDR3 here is CASSVDGRSGETQYF. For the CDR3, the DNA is TGTGCCAGCAGCGTAGATGGGAGGTCTGGAGAGACCCAGTACTTC.

CDR3 DNA sequence: TGTGCCAGCAGTTACTCGTCAGGGTGGAAGGGCACTGAAGCTTTCTTT. Amino acids: CASSYSSGWKGTEAFF. The chain joins TRBV6-5 to TRBJ1-1; D perhaps matches TRBD1 (5 bases). Germline V gene lookup returns CDR1 MNHEY and CDR2 SVGAGI. V was cut by 0 bases and J by 4 bases, with 15 bases left in between. The CDR3 sequence is 16 residues long.

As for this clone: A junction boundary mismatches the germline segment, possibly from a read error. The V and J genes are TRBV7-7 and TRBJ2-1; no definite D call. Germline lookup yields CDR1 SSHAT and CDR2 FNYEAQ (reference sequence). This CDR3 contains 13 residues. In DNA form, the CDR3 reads TGTGCTAGCAGCGCGGCCCCATACAATGAGCAGTTCTTC. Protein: CASSAAPYNEQFF. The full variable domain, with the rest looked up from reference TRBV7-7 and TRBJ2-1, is GAGVSQSPRYKVTKRGQDVTLRCDPISSHATLYWYQQALGQGPEFLTYFNYEAQPDKSGLPSDRFSAERPEGSISTLTIQRTEQRDSAMYRCASSAAPYNEQFFGPGTRLTVL.

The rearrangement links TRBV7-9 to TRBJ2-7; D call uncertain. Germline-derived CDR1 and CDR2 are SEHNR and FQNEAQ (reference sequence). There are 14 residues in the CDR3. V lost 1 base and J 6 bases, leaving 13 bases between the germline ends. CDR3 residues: CASSLGGQSGEQYF. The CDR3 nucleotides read TGTGCCAGCAGCTTAGGTGGCCAATCGGGCGAGCAGTACTTC.

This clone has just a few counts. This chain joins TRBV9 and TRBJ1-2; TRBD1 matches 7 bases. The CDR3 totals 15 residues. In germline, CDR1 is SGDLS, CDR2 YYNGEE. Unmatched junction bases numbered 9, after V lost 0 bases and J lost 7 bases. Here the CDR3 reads CASSVEGGGFGGYTF. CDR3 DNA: TGTGCCAGCAGCGTAGAAGGAGGGGGCTTCGGTGGCTACACCTTC.

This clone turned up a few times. CDR3 in amino acids: CATQPTGALANYGYTF. CDR3 bases: TGTGCCACCCAACCGACAGGGGCGCTAGCTAACTATGGCTACACCTTC. The V call is TRBV25-1, the J call TRBJ1-2; the match to TRBD1 covers 8 bases. The germline gives CDR1 MGHDK, CDR2 SYGVNS. The length of the CDR3 is 16 residues. V shed 10 bases, J shed 0 bases, and the junction held 13 bases outside the gene matches.

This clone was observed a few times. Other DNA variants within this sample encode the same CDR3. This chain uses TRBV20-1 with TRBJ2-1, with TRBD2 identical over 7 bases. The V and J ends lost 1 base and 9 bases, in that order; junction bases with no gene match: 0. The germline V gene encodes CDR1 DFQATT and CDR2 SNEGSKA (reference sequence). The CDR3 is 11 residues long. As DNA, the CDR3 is TGCAGTGCTAGAGGCGGGGGTGAGCAGTTCTTC. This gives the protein CSARGGGEQFF.

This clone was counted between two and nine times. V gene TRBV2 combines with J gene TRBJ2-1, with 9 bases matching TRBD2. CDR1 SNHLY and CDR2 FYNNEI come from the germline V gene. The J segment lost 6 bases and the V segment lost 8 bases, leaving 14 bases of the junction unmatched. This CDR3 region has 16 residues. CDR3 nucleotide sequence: TGTGCCAGCTCCTCGGTGGCGGGAGGGAGAGGCAATGAGCAGTTCTTC. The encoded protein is CASSSVAGGRGNEQFF.

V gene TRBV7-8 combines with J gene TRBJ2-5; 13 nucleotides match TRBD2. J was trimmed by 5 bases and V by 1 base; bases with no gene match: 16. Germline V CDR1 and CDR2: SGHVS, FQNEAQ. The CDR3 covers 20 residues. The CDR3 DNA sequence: TGTGCCAGCAGCTTAGGGAGACTAGCGGGAGGCATAAGACCTTCGGAGACCCAGTACTTC. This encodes CASSLGRLAGGIRPSETQYF.

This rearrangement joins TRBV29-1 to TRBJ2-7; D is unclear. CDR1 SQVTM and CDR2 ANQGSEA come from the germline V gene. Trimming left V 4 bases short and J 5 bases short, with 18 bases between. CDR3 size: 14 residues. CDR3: CSVGLDTTRNEQYF. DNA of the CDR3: TGCAGCGTTGGTCTCGACACCACGAGGAACGAGCAGTACTTC.

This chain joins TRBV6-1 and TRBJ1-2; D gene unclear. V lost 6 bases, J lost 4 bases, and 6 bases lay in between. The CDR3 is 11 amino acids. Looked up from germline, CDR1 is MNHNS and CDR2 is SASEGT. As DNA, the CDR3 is TGTGCCAGCAGGGCATCCTATGGCTACACCTTC. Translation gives CASRASYGYTF.

The DNA of the CDR3 is TGTGCCAGCAGTACGACTAGCTGGGGCGAGACCCAGTACTTC. Residues: CASSTTSWGETQYF. V and J are TRBV2 and TRBJ2-5; 7 bases map to TRBD2. Looked up from germline, CDR1 is SNHLY and CDR2 is FYNNEI. The CDR3 totals 14 residues. V shed 5 bases, J shed 5 bases, and the junction held 8 bases outside the gene matches.